The clone carrying this T cell receptor (beta chain) was found many times. Its antigen is unidentified. This record comes from a study of CD8 T cells in ankylosing spondylitis. Study-level results: There was a TCR beta motif, made of several highly homologous variants, that appeared characteristic of ankylosing spondylitis blood.

TCRdb analysed the 5' RACE reads with MiXCR anew, one entry per CDR3 protein. This sample has under 250,000 distinct CDR3 sequences; approximately 8.4% occur once, and the top ten carry more than 4%. This CDR3 has 14 residues. V was pared by 5 bases and J by 5 bases, with 6 bases of the junction left unmatched. Looked up from germline, CDR1 is SGHTA and CDR2 is FQGNSA. This receptor was obtained from a female donor with ankylosing spondylitis or in good health (not recorded which). The V and J genes are TRBV7-2 and TRBJ2-7; 10 nucleotides agree with TRBD2. Specimen: blood, either unsorted or a sorted T cell fraction (not recorded which). For the CDR3, the DNA is TGTGCCAGCAGCAAGGGACTAGCGTTCAACGAGCAGTACTTC. This translates into CASSKGLAFNEQYF.